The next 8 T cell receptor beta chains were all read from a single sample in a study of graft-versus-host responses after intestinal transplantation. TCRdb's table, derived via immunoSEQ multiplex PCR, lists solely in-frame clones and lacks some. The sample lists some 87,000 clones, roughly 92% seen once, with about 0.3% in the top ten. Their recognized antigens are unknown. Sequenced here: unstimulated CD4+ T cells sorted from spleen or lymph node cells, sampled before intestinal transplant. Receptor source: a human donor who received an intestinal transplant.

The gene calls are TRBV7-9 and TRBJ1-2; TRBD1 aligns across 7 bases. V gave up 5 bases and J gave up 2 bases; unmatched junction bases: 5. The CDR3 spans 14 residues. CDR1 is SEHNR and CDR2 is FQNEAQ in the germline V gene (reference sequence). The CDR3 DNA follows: TGTGCCAGCAGCACCGCGACAGGGAACTATGGCTACACCTTC. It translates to CASSTATGNYGYTF. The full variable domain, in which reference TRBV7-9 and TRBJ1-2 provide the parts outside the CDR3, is DTGVSQNPRHKITKRGQNVTFRCDPISEHNRLYWYRQTLGQGPEFLTYFQNEAQLEKSRLLSDRFSAERPKGSFSTLEIQRTEQGDSAMYLCASSTATGNYGYTFGSGTRLTVV.

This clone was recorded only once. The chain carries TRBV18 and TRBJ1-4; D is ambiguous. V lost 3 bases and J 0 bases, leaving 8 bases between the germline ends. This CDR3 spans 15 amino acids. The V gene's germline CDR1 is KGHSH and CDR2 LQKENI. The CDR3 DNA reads TGTGCCAGCTCACCCGGCCGTGCAACTAATGAAAAACTGTTTTTT. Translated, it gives CASSPGRATNEKLFF.

The CDR3 spells CASHSRGGGRYRSPLHF. The CDR3 DNA sequence: TGTGCCAGTCATTCCCGGGGCGGCGGGCGGTACCGTTCACCCCTCCACTTT. The chain recombines TRBV28 with TRBJ1-6, with a weak D call TRBD1 (5 bases). Germline CDR1 reads MDHEN; CDR2 reads SYDVKM. The CDR3 spans 17 residues. The ends were cut back, 9 bases at V and 9 bases at J, with 27 bases in the middle.

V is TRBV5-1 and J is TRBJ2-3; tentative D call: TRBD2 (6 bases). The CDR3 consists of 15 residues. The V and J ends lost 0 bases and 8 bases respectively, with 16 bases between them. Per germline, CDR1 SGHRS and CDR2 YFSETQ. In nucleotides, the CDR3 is TGCGCCAGCAGCTTGGATGGGGGGACCTCAGTTACGCAGTATTTT. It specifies CASSLDGGTSVTQYF.

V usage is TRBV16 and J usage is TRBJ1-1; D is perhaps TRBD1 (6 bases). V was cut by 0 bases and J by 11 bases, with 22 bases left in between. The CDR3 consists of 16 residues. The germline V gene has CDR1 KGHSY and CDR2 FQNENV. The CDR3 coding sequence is TGTGCCAGCAGCCAATCTAGCGGCTTCTCGGGGGGCAAGGCTTTCTTT. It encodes CASSQSSGFSGGKAFF. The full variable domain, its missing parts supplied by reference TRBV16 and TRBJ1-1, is GEEVAQTPKHLVRGEGQKAKLYCAPIKGHSYVFWYQQVLKNEFKFLISFQNENVFDETGMPKERFSAKCLPNSPCSLEIQATKLEDSAVYFCASSQSSGFSGGKAFFGQGTRLTVV.

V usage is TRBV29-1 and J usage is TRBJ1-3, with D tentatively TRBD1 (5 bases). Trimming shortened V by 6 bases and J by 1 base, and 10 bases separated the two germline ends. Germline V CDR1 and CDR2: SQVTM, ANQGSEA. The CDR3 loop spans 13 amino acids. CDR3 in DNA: TGCAGCGTAGGGGCCTCGTCTGGAAACACCATATATTTT. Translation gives CSVGASSGNTIYF.

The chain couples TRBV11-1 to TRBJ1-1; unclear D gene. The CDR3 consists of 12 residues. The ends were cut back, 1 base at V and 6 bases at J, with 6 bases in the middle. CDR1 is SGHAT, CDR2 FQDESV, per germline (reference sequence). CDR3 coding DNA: TGTGCCAGCAGCTTAGTCGGTTCTGAAGCTTTCTTT. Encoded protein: CASSLVGSEAFF.

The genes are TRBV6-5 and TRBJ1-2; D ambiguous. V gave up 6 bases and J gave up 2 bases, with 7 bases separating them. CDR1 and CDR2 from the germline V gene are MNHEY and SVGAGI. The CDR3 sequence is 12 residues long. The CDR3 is CASSKDNYGYTF. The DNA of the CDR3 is TGTGCCAGCAGCAAGGACAACTATGGCTACACCTTC.